One sample yielded the 8 T cell receptor beta chains listed below, sequenced in a study of blood T cell repertoires in COVID-19. Sequencing used immunoSEQ multiplex PCR; TCRdb keeps in-frame clones, though not all of them. The sample consists of approximately 170,000 clones, approximately 80% of them appearing once. The specimen sequenced was peripheral blood. Source of these receptors: a woman in her 70s with COVID-19, enrolled during active disease.

The chain's CDR3 is CASSAGQGKNTEAFF. CDR3 sequence (DNA): TGCGCCAGCAGTGCTGGACAGGGCAAGAACACTGAAGCTTTCTTT. The V call is TRBV10-2, the J call TRBJ1-1; 8 nucleotides agree with TRBD1. The J segment lost 1 base and the V segment lost 4 bases, leaving 5 bases of the junction unmatched. The CDR3 runs to 15 residues. Per germline, CDR1 WSHSY and CDR2 SAAADI.

This clone was seen ten or more times. This chain uses TRBV14 with TRBJ1-1, with a tentative D call TRBD1 (6 bases). Trimming stripped 4 bases from V and 3 bases from J, with 15 bases between. CDR1 and CDR2 (germline): SGHDN, FVKESK. The CDR3 runs to 15 residues. Here the CDR3 DNA reads TGTGCCAGCAGCCCCCATCAGGCAGGGGACACTGAAGCTTTCTTT. It translates to CASSPHQAGDTEAFF. The variable domain in full, completed from reference TRBV14 and TRBJ1-1, reads EAGVTQFPSHSVIEKGQTVTLRCDPISGHDNLYWYRRVMGKEIKFLLHFVKESKQDESGMPNNRFLAERTGGTYSTLKVQPAELEDSGVYFCASSPHQAGDTEAFFGQGTRLTVV.

The rearrangement joins TRBV12-3 or TRBV12-4 to TRBJ1-2; 8 bases map to TRBD1. The V segment lost 5 bases and the J segment 8 bases; nucleotides outside the gene matches: 4. The CDR3 sequence is 12 residues long. The CDR3 spells CASSLQGEGYTF. The CDR3 bases are TGTGCCAGCAGTCTACAGGGGGAAGGCTACACCTTC.

This clone appeared a single time. Here the CDR3 DNA reads TGTGCCAGCAGTGACTACCCAAGGGGCCGGAGCTACGAGCAGTACTTC. It yields the protein CASSDYPRGRSYEQYF. This sequence joins TRBV2 and TRBJ2-7, with D tentatively TRBD1 (5 bases). CDR3 size: 16 residues. Germline-derived CDR1 and CDR2 are SNHLY and FYNNEI. V was trimmed by 3 bases and J by 3 bases, leaving 18 bases between them.

The rearrangement joins TRBV28 to TRBJ1-2, with D perhaps TRBD1 (5 bases). CDR3 length: 16 amino acids. Germline loops: CDR1 MDHEN, CDR2 SYDVKM. The germline V and J ends were trimmed by 2 bases and 5 bases, with 18 bases remaining between them. Here the CDR3 DNA reads TGTGCCAGCAGTTTAGGGAATTTAGGACAAGGATATGGCTACACCTTC. Translation: CASSLGNLGQGYGYTF.

The chain links TRBV6-4 to TRBJ1-2; D possibly corresponds to TRBD1 (5 bases). The germline V gene has CDR1 MRHNA and CDR2 SNTAGT. The CDR3 totals 13 residues. Trimming left V 5 bases short and J 2 bases short, with 9 bases between. In DNA form, the CDR3 reads TGTGCCAGCAGTCCCAGGGAAAACTATGGCTACACCTTC. As protein: CASSPRENYGYTF.

The genes are TRBV19 and TRBJ2-1; TRBD1 might be the D (6 bases). CDR1 is LNHDA and CDR2 is SQIVND in the germline V gene (reference sequence). CDR3 size: 15 residues. Deletions cut 5 bases from V and 4 bases from J, with 15 bases between. CDR3 coding DNA: TGTGCCAGTAGTCAAGGGACACGGGGTTACAATGAGCAGTTCTTC. Encoded protein: CASSQGTRGYNEQFF.

V usage is TRBV19 and J usage is TRBJ1-1, with a possible D match to TRBD1 (5 bases). The ends were cut back, 5 bases at V and 0 bases at J, with 10 bases in the middle. Germline values: CDR1 LNHDA, CDR2 SQIVND (reference sequence). The CDR3 totals 14 residues. The DNA of the CDR3 is TGTGCCAGTAGTTTTCAGGGAATGAACACTGAAGCTTTCTTT. Its protein is CASSFQGMNTEAFF.